Following are 20 T cell receptor beta chains from one sample sequenced in a study of cytomegalovirus exposure and HLA in healthy donors. Primers for the PCR totalled 60 Vbeta and 13 Jbeta. Using immunoSEQ multiplex PCR, the repertoire was profiled, and TCRdb retains in-frame clones only, with some absent. The sample has around 140,000 clones; about 10% are singletons. Sequencing used PBMCs. All receptors come from a woman aged 40 to 50 in good health and CMV-seropositive.

The chain joins TRBV5-8 to TRBJ1-4, with 9 bases aligning to TRBD1. Trimming at V came to 3 bases and at J to 16 bases, leaving 7 bases not matched to a gene. CDR1 is SGHTS, CDR2 YDEGEE, per germline. The CDR3 covers 12 residues. The CDR3 DNA reads TGTGCCAGCAGCTCCCGGGACAGGGAGAAGTTTTTT. It yields the protein CASSSRDREKFF. Filled out from reference TRBV5-8 and TRBJ1-4, the complete variable domain reads EAGVTQSPTHLIKTRGQQATLRCSPISGHTSVYWYQQALGLGLQFLLWYDEGEERNRGNFPPRFSGRQFPNYSSELNVNALELEDSALYLCASSSRDREKFFGSGTQLSVL.

This chain uses TRBV19 with TRBJ2-5, with D perhaps matching TRBD1 (5 bases). V lost 3 bases and J lost 2, with 19 bases in between. The CDR3 covers 17 residues. Germline V gene data show CDR1 as LNHDA and CDR2 as SQIVND (reference sequence). CDR3 in amino acids: CASSIKNVRQGQETQYF. The DNA for the CDR3 is TGTGCCAGTAGTATCAAGAACGTACGTCAGGGTCAAGAGACCCAGTACTTC.

The genes are TRBV19 and TRBJ2-2, with TRBD2 matching over 10 bases. Germline-derived CDR1 and CDR2 are LNHDA and SQIVND (reference sequence). Unmatched junction bases numbered 11, after V lost 8 bases and J lost 5 bases. The CDR3 length is 16 residues. The CDR3 reads CASGPAGGPGTGELFF. DNA of the CDR3: TGTGCCAGTGGGCCAGCGGGGGGGCCGGGAACCGGGGAGCTGTTTTTT.

The V and J genes are TRBV2 and TRBJ1-2; TRBD1 might be the D (6 bases). CDR1 and CDR2 (germline): SNHLY, FYNNEI. Deletions cut 5 bases from V and 1 base from J, with 8 bases between. The CDR3 has 13 residues. CDR3 loop: CASSPDSNYGYTF. The CDR3, as DNA: TGTGCCAGCAGTCCGGACAGTAACTATGGCTACACCTTC.

The rearrangement uses TRBV7-2 and TRBJ2-5, with 9 positions matching TRBD2. The CDR3 is made up of 15 amino acids. Looked up from germline, CDR1 is SGHTA and CDR2 is FQGNSA. Trimming took 6 bases from V and 5 from J; bases not matched to a gene: 10. The CDR3: CASSRNSGGAETQYF. The CDR3 bases are TGTGCCAGCAGTCGGAATAGCGGGGGAGCTGAGACCCAGTACTTC.

This clone occurred a few times. The chain couples TRBV14 to TRBJ2-1, with 7 bases lining up with TRBD1. The ends lost 10 bases at V and 7 bases at J; junction bases unmatched: 13. The CDR3 has 14 amino acids. Germline V gene data show CDR1 as SGHDN and CDR2 as FVKESK. The CDR3 DNA reads TGTGCCATAAGGTGGGGACAGCTTTCTAATGAGCAGTTCTTC. Translation: CAIRWGQLSNEQFF.

This clone has a handful of counts. The rearrangement uses TRBV9 and TRBJ1-1, with a weak D call TRBD1 (5 bases). Germline CDR1 SGDLS, CDR2 YYNGEE. This CDR3 has 14 amino acids. V was trimmed by 2 bases and J by 4 bases, leaving 12 bases between them. The CDR3 region is CASSVTVEGTEAFF. The CDR3 DNA follows: TGTGCCAGCAGCGTGACAGTGGAAGGCACTGAAGCTTTCTTT.

The rearrangement joins TRBV5-1 to TRBJ1-6; D is uncertain. This CDR3 is 18 amino acids long. Germline V gene lookup returns CDR1 SGHRS and CDR2 YFSETQ. The V gene lost 0 bases and the J gene lost 0 bases, with 13 bases spanning the gap. The CDR3 DNA follows: TGCGCCAGCAGCTTGGTGGCAGCAACTAGCTCCTATAATTCACCCCTCCACTTT. It codes for CASSLVAATSSYNSPLHF.

V is TRBV5-1 and J is TRBJ2-7; tentative D call: TRBD1 (7 bases). V dropped 5 bases and J dropped 1 base, with 13 bases sitting between them. The germline V gene has CDR1 SGHRS and CDR2 YFSETQ. The CDR3 runs 14 residues. Written as DNA, the CDR3 is TGCGCCAGCAGTAAACAGGGGACTTCCTACGAGCAGTACTTC. Its protein product is CASSKQGTSYEQYF.

The chain recombines TRBV5-6 with TRBJ1-5; tentatively, D is TRBD1 (6 bases). This CDR3 is built from 15 residues. Germline V CDR1 and CDR2: SGHDT, YYEEEE. The ends were cut back, 0 bases at V and 7 bases at J, with 14 bases in the middle. The CDR3 coding sequence is TGTGCCAGCAGCTTGGGGGGGACACAGCGGCAGCCCCAGCATTTT. Amino acid sequence: CASSLGGTQRQPQHF.

This clone was picked up a small number of times. CDR3 in DNA: TGTGCCAGCAGCCTCTCAATGGGGACTAGCGGGGTTTTGTCTGGGGCCAACGTCCTGACTTTC. Amino acid sequence: CASSLSMGTSGVLSGANVLTF. The chain couples TRBV9 to TRBJ2-6; 13 nucleotides line up with TRBD2. The CDR3 is 21 residues long. Germline trimming cut 4 bases from V and 1 base from J; bases unmatched to any gene: 14. The germline V gene has CDR1 SGDLS and CDR2 YYNGEE.

The chain has TRBV15 and TRBJ1-4; 9 nucleotides match TRBD1. The CDR3 spans 16 residues. Germline V gene lookup returns CDR1 LNHNV and CDR2 YYDKDF (reference sequence). V dropped 2 bases and J dropped 7; count of bases not matched to a gene: 8. CDR3 loop: CATSRSRDRVAEKLFF. DNA of the CDR3: TGTGCCACCAGCAGATCCCGGGACAGGGTCGCTGAAAAACTGTTTTTT.

This clone was seen only a few times. V and J are TRBV7-9 and TRBJ1-1; D is perhaps TRBD1 (5 bases). The V end lost 6 bases, the J end lost 4 bases, and 12 bases lay between the germline ends. The CDR3 spans 13 residues. CDR1 SEHNR and CDR2 FQNEAQ come from the germline V gene (reference sequence). The CDR3 DNA sequence: TGTGCCAGCAGTTATGACAGCCTCACTGAAGCTTTCTTT. As protein: CASSYDSLTEAFF.

This chain links TRBV11-2 with TRBJ1-1; a possible D gene is TRBD1 (6 bases). V was pared by 3 bases and J by 8 bases, with 13 bases between. Germline V gives CDR1 SGHAT, CDR2 FQNNGV. CDR3 size: 13 residues. CDR3 loop: CASSFTTQGEAFF. For the CDR3, the DNA is TGTGCCAGCAGCTTTACCACCCAGGGGGAAGCTTTCTTT.

V gene TRBV5-1 combines with J gene TRBJ2-3, with TRBD2 identical over 7 bases. Germline V gene data show CDR1 as SGHRS and CDR2 as YFSETQ. Trimming cost V 0 bases and J 2 bases; bases outside gene matches: 3. The CDR3 length is 15 residues. In DNA, the CDR3 is TGCGCCAGCAGCTTGGGGAGCGGGGCCACAGATACGCAGTATTTT. Encoded protein: CASSLGSGATDTQYF.

This clone has just a few counts. The rearrangement links TRBV7-8 to TRBJ2-2; possibly TRBD1 for D (6 bases). The V end lost 5 bases, the J end lost 5 bases, and 18 bases lay between the germline ends. The length of the CDR3 is 16 residues. From germline, CDR1 is SGHVS and CDR2 FQNEAQ. CDR3: CASSQATGFGTGELFF. Here the CDR3 DNA reads TGTGCCAGCAGCCAGGCTACAGGGTTCGGGACCGGGGAGCTGTTTTTT.

There are a few counts of this clone. This chain joins TRBV29-1 and TRBJ2-1, with D possibly being TRBD2 (5 bases). CDR3 length: 15 amino acids. V was pared by 5 bases and J by 0 bases, with 14 bases between. CDR1 SQVTM and CDR2 ANQGSEA come from the germline V gene. For the CDR3, the DNA is TGCAGCGTTAGACGGCGGGTCAGCTCCTACAATGAGCAGTTCTTC. Protein sequence: CSVRRRVSSYNEQFF.

The rearrangement joins TRBV30 to TRBJ2-7; 8 bases are a match to TRBD1. Germline V gene data show CDR1 as GTSNPN and CDR2 as SVGIG (reference sequence). V dropped 4 bases and J dropped 6; count of bases not matched to a gene: 11. The CDR3 length is 14 residues. CDR3: CAWTSPRTGSEQYF. In DNA form, the CDR3 reads TGTGCCTGGACGTCTCCGAGGACAGGGAGCGAGCAGTACTTC.

This clone was seen a handful of times. Compared with germline, one end of the junction differs, possibly owing to a read error. This chain links TRBV5-1 with TRBJ1-6, with D possibly matching TRBD1 (5 bases). The CDR3 sequence is 15 residues long. Germline V CDR1 and CDR2: SGHRS, YFSETQ. The CDR3 protein is CASSLGGDADTPLYF. The CDR3 nucleotides read TGCGCCAGCAGCTTGGGGGGGGATGCGGATACACCCCTCTACTTT.

This clone has only a few counts. The rearrangement links TRBV2 to TRBJ2-3, with D possibly TRBD2 on 5 matching bases. This CDR3 comprises 15 residues. Germline V CDR1 and CDR2: SNHLY, FYNNEI. V gave up 2 bases and J gave up 1 base, with 10 bases separating them. CDR3: CASSESGIGTDTQYF. As DNA, the CDR3 is TGTGCCAGCAGTGAATCGGGAATAGGCACAGATACGCAGTATTTT.